The 8 T cell receptor beta chains below come from one sample, sequenced in a study of CD8+ T cells in alopecia areata. It was cDNA, reverse transcribed from extracted RNA, that served as the sequencing template. Libraries were prepared by immunoSEQ multiplex PCR; TCRdb keeps only in-frame clonotypes and omits some of them. This table has 150,000 to 200,000 clones, around 50% appearing once. Specimen: CD4+ T cells sorted from blood, collected at week 0. These receptor sequences come from a human donor with alopecia areata.

A few counts support this clone. The J gene is TRBJ1-2, the V gene TRBV30; D gene ambiguous. The CDR3 sequence is 14 residues long. The germline V and J ends were trimmed by 3 bases and 1 base, with 12 bases remaining between them. Per the germline V gene, CDR1 is GTSNPN and CDR2 is SVGIG (reference sequence). This CDR3 is CAWRSRMINYGYTF. The DNA of the CDR3 is TGTGCCTGGAGATCTAGGATGATTAACTATGGCTACACCTTC.

CDR3 nucleotide sequence: TGCGCCAGCAGCGTCGGCAAATTGGGGGAAAAACTGTTTTTT. Translated: CASSVGKLGEKLFF. The chain combines TRBV5-1 with TRBJ1-4, with D uncertain. The CDR3 is 14 residues long. Germline loops: CDR1 SGHRS, CDR2 YFSETQ. Trimming removed 4 bases at V and 8 bases at J, with 15 bases between.

The CDR3 DNA follows: TGTGCCAGCAGTTACCGACCCCAGCTACCCAATGAGCAGTTCTTC. This codes for CASSYRPQLPNEQFF. The chain couples TRBV6-5 to TRBJ2-1, with D uncertain. Germline CDR1 and CDR2: MNHEY and SVGAGI. This CDR3 contains 15 residues. V lost 2 bases, J lost 6 bases, and 14 bases lay in between.

The CDR3 region has the DNA TGCGCCAGCAGCTTAGCGGGGCAAGAAGAGACCCAGTACTTC. Its translation is CASSLAGQEETQYF. This chain uses TRBV5-1 with TRBJ2-5; 7 bases match TRBD2. This CDR3 is 14 amino acids long. CDR1 and CDR2 (germline): SGHRS, YFSETQ. V trimming: 2 bases; J trimming: 3 bases; junction bases outside the gene matches: 4.

Concerning this clone itself: Within the sample, other DNA sequences also encode this same CDR3. V gene TRBV15 combines with J gene TRBJ2-7; D uncertain. Trimming left V 0 bases short and J 4 bases short, with 4 bases between. The germline V gene has CDR1 LNHNV and CDR2 YYDKDF (reference sequence). This CDR3 has 12 residues. The CDR3, as DNA: TGTGCCACCAGCAGAGATCGATACGAGCAGTACTTC. This codes for CATSRDRYEQYF.

This clone was found a few times. The V and J genes are TRBV10-3 and TRBJ2-3; TRBD1 or TRBD2 may be the D gene (5 bases each). The CDR3 spans 14 residues. The V and J ends lost 6 bases and 2 bases respectively, with 12 bases between them. Germline V gene lookup returns CDR1 ENHRY and CDR2 SYGVKD. The CDR3 DNA follows: TGTGCCATCAGACCCGGGACCCTCACAGATACGCAGTATTTT. This translates into CAIRPGTLTDTQYF.

The J gene is TRBJ1-3, the V gene TRBV29-1; D gene uncertain. Trimming removed 6 bases from V and 4 bases from J, with 10 bases in between. The CDR3 covers 12 residues. Germline CDR1 and CDR2: SQVTM and ANQGSEA. Here the CDR3 DNA reads TGCAGCGTCCTCACCATAGGAAACACCATATATTTT. Its protein product is CSVLTIGNTIYF.

The genes are TRBV5-6 and TRBJ1-6; D is possibly TRBD1 (5 bases). Trimming shortened V by 3 bases and J by 7 bases, and 20 bases separated the two germline ends. The CDR3 sequence is 17 residues long. Germline CDR1 and CDR2: SGHDT and YYEEEE. This CDR3 is CASSSRLGTRDNSPLHF. DNA of the CDR3: TGTGCCAGCAGCTCAAGGCTGGGGACGCGCGACAATTCACCCCTCCACTTT.